The rows below give T cell receptor beta chains drawn from one sample of a study of human T cells and chemical hapten exposure. Each CDR3 protein is one row after TCRdb ran MiXCR on the RACE reads. The profile shows 300,000 to 450,000 distinct CDR3 sequences, 5.1% of them singletons. This material consisted of whole blood, taken in connection with sensitization to the hapten diphenylcyclopropenone (DPC). The receptors come from a woman between 50 and 59 years old with alopecia areata. Some clones in this sample may be carry-over from other donors' samples. Each CDR3 is given with its conserved first and last residue. Fields, in order: clone size, J gene, D gene, V gene, CDR3 protein, CDR3 DNA. D genes are given only for firm matches. Size is omitted from some rows. Given values are once, few, many or a class for expanded clones.

-,TRBJ2-2,TRBD2,TRBV12-3/TRBV12-4,CASSRTPGLADNGELFF,TGTGCCAGCAGCAGAACCCCGGGACTAGCGGATAACGGGGAGCTGTTTTTT
many,TRBJ2-2,TRBD1,TRBV6-6,CASSSGQGPGELFF,TGTGCCAGCAGTTCGGGACAGGGGCCCGGGGAGCTGTTTTTT
-,TRBJ1-5,TRBD1,TRBV20-1,CSASPGGISNQRQHF,TGCAGTGCTAGTCCAGGGGGCATTAGCAATCAGCGCCAGCATTTT
many,TRBJ2-1,TRBD2,TRBV27,CASSGGSGGNEQFF,TGTGCCAGCAGTGGGGGGAGCGGGGGCAATGAGCAGTTCTTC
many,TRBJ1-1,-,TRBV29-1,CSVLSNTEAFF,TGCAGCGTTTTGTCGAACACTGAAGCTTTCTTT
few,TRBJ1-6,TRBD1,TRBV20-1,CSTGTGDSPLHF,TGCAGTACCGGGACAGGGGACTCACCCCTCCACTTT
-,TRBJ1-4,-,TRBV28,CASSSYDRAGYEKLFF,TGTGCCAGCAGTTCCTACGACCGGGCGGGGTATGAAAAACTGTTTTTT
many,TRBJ2-7,-,TRBV28,CASSFRGSEQYF,TGTGCCAGCAGTTTTCGTGGATCCGAGCAGTACTTC
-,TRBJ1-2,-,TRBV28,CASSGAVANYGYTF,TGTGCCAGCAGTGGCGCAGTAGCTAACTATGGCTACACCTTC
many,TRBJ2-1,-,TRBV6-2/TRBV6-3,CASSSLRAGEQFF,TGTGCCAGCAGCTCATTAAGGGCGGGTGAGCAGTTCTTC
many,TRBJ2-7,-,TRBV29-1,CSVVAGAYEQYF,TGCAGCGTTGTCGCAGGGGCCTACGAGCAGTACTTC
few,TRBJ2-7,TRBD1,TRBV28,CASRGQLYEQYF,TGTGCCAGCAGGGGACAGCTCTACGAGCAGTACTTC
-,TRBJ1-6,TRBD1,TRBV15,CATSRDPTGGLNSPLHF,TGTGCCACCAGCAGAGATCCCACAGGGGGCTTGAATTCACCCCTCCACTTT
many,TRBJ2-1,-,TRBV20-1,CSARGLDRFYNEQFF,TGCAGTGCTAGAGGGTTGGACCGGTTCTACAATGAGCAGTTCTTC
few,TRBJ2-3,-,TRBV3-1,CASSPRVQTTDTQYF,TGTGCCAGCAGCCCGCGGGTTCAGACCACAGATACGCAGTATTTT
few,TRBJ2-3,TRBD1,TRBV29-1,CSGPRDRPVIDTQYF,TGCAGCGGACCGAGGGACAGACCAGTTATAGATACGCAGTATTTT
-,TRBJ1-4,-,TRBV20-1,CSARRNSNEKLFF,TGCAGTGCTAGACGAAACAGTAATGAAAAACTGTTTTTT
many,TRBJ1-3,-,TRBV6-5,CASSYSDTLSSGNTIYF,TGTGCCAGCAGTTACTCGGACACCCTCAGCTCTGGAAACACCATATATTTT
-,TRBJ1-2,-,TRBV29-1,CSVEDGIGPSNYGYTF,TGCAGCGTTGAAGATGGTATAGGGCCATCTAACTATGGCTACACCTTC
many,TRBJ2-7,-,TRBV21-1,CASSKGVGYEQYF,TGTGCCAGCAGCAAAGGGGTCGGGTACGAGCAGTACTTC
-,TRBJ1-2,-,TRBV6-2/TRBV6-3,CASSYPTARSYGYTF,TGTGCCAGCAGTTACCCGACAGCCCGATCCTATGGCTACACCTTC
many,TRBJ2-5,-,TRBV7-8,CASSPTDPTGTQYF,TGTGCCAGCAGCCCCACGGACCCAACGGGTACCCAGTACTTC
-,TRBJ2-6,-,TRBV9,CASSVGSGARVLTF,TGTGCCAGCAGCGTAGGATCGGGGGCCAGGGTCCTGACTTTC
few,TRBJ1-4,-,TRBV5-1,CASSLRGDGEKLFF,TGCGCCAGCAGCTTAAGGGGGGATGGTGAAAAACTGTTTTTT
-,TRBJ2-2,-,TRBV5-1,CASTSDKIHGELFF,TGCGCCAGCACCTCCGATAAGATCCACGGGGAGCTGTTTTTT
few,TRBJ1-1,TRBD1,TRBV24-1,CATSKTGGTEAFF,TGTGCCACCAGTAAGACAGGGGGCACTGAAGCTTTCTTT
-,TRBJ2-2,TRBD2,TRBV20-1,CSARDWGLAGTSRTGELFF,TGCAGTGCTAGAGATTGGGGACTAGCGGGAACGTCAAGGACCGGGGAGCTGTTTTTT
few,TRBJ2-5,-,TRBV24-1,CATSDVRQTETQYF,TGTGCCACCAGTGATGTAAGGCAGACGGAGACCCAGTACTTC
-,TRBJ2-7,TRBD1,TRBV29-1,CSVETGRTPYEQYF,TGCAGCGTTGAGACAGGGCGAACACCCTACGAGCAGTACTTC
few,TRBJ2-1,-,TRBV6-2/TRBV6-3,CASALRVAIYNEQFF,TGTGCCAGCGCTTTACGGGTCGCAATCTACAATGAGCAGTTCTTC
few,TRBJ2-5,-,TRBV7-9,CASSPKRVGQETQYF,TGTGCCAGCAGCCCGAAGCGGGTGGGACAAGAGACCCAGTACTTC
-,TRBJ2-1,-,TRBV12-3/TRBV12-4,CASSFDLDNEQFF,TGTGCCAGCAGTTTCGACCTGGACAATGAGCAGTTCTTC
few,TRBJ2-3,TRBD1,TRBV7-9,CASSFGQVEGNTQYF,TGTGCCAGCAGCTTTGGACAGGTCGAAGGTAATACGCAGTATTTT
few,TRBJ1-4,-,TRBV20-1,CSARDLKGGGTNEKLFF,TGCAGTGCTAGAGACTTAAAGGGGGGCGGGACTAATGAAAAACTGTTTTTT
-,TRBJ1-5,-,TRBV2,CASSRERGKSNQPQHF,TGTGCCAGCAGTAGAGAAAGGGGGAAGAGCAATCAGCCCCAGCATTTT
many,TRBJ1-4,-,TRBV2,CASSEALRHEKLFF,TGTGCCAGCAGTGAAGCGCTTCGTCATGAAAAACTGTTTTTT
many,TRBJ2-1,-,TRBV4-3,CASSRGSSYEQFF,TGCGCCAGCAGCCGGGGGTCGAGCTATGAGCAGTTCTTC
many,TRBJ1-2,-,TRBV6-6,CASSIPVKGGSGYTF,TGTGCCAGCAGTATCCCTGTAAAGGGAGGAAGCGGCTACACCTTC
-,TRBJ2-7,TRBD1,TRBV3-1,CASSYGTDYEQYF,TGTGCCAGCAGCTATGGGACAGACTACGAGCAGTACTTC
many,TRBJ2-2,TRBD1,TRBV29-1,CSVESRGHTGELFF,TGCAGCGTTGAAAGTAGGGGGCATACCGGGGAGCTGTTTTTT
many,TRBJ1-6,TRBD1,TRBV7-6,CASSLEGQGSSNSPLHF,TGTGCCAGCAGCTTAGAGGGACAGGGAAGTAGCAATTCACCCCTCCACTTT
few,TRBJ2-7,-,TRBV3-1,CASSQDGFGGEQYF,TGTGCCAGCAGCCAAGATGGGTTCGGTGGTGAGCAGTACTTC
few,TRBJ1-2,-,TRBV6-1,CASLEGVAGLNYGYTF,TGTGCCAGCCTCGAAGGGGTGGCAGGACTTAACTATGGCTACACCTTC
many,TRBJ1-5,-,TRBV6-1,CASSEDVGRVGQPQHF,TGTGCCAGCAGTGAAGATGTGGGCAGGGTCGGTCAGCCCCAGCATTTT
-,TRBJ1-1,-,TRBV7-9,CASSFQGYGNTEAFF,TGTGCCAGCAGCTTTCAGGGGTACGGGAACACTGAAGCTTTCTTT
-,TRBJ1-1,-,TRBV7-8,CASSLGVMAEAFF,TGTGCCAGCAGCTTGGGGGTAATGGCTGAAGCTTTCTTT
many,TRBJ2-3,-,TRBV20-1,CSASRLGTDTQYF,TGCAGTGCTTCCAGGTTGGGCACAGATACGCAGTATTTT
many,TRBJ1-1,-,TRBV2,CASSPGTSAFF,TGTGCCAGCAGTCCCGGGACGTCAGCTTTCTTT
few,TRBJ1-5,-,TRBV28,CASSLGMSNQPQHF,TGTGCCAGCAGTTTAGGGATGAGCAATCAGCCCCAGCATTTT
-,TRBJ2-3,-,TRBV11-2,CASSPHAGRTDTQYF,TGTGCCAGCAGCCCTCATGCTGGCCGCACAGATACGCAGTATTTT
many,TRBJ2-1,-,TRBV11-2,CASSLQAGPPANEQFF,TGTGCCAGCAGCTTACAGGCGGGGCCCCCCGCCAATGAGCAGTTCTTC
many,TRBJ2-3,TRBD2,TRBV7-2,CASSLNWLAAIGDTQYF,TGTGCCAGCAGCTTAAATTGGCTAGCGGCAATTGGAGATACGCAGTATTTT
-,TRBJ2-7,TRBD1,TRBV13,CASSLGVGGTYEQYF,TGTGCCAGCAGCTTAGGGGTAGGGGGCACCTACGAGCAGTACTTC
-,TRBJ2-3,-,TRBV11-2,CASSSLAVQRTDTQYF,TGTGCCAGCAGCTCCCTAGCCGTACAACGCACAGATACGCAGTATTTT
-,TRBJ1-5,-,TRBV20-1,CSASAGSNQPQHF,TGCAGTGCTAGTGCAGGGAGCAATCAGCCCCAGCATTTT
few,TRBJ1-2,-,TRBV5-1,CASSLEGRDHGYTF,TGCGCCAGCAGCTTGGAGGGCAGGGATCATGGCTACACCTTC